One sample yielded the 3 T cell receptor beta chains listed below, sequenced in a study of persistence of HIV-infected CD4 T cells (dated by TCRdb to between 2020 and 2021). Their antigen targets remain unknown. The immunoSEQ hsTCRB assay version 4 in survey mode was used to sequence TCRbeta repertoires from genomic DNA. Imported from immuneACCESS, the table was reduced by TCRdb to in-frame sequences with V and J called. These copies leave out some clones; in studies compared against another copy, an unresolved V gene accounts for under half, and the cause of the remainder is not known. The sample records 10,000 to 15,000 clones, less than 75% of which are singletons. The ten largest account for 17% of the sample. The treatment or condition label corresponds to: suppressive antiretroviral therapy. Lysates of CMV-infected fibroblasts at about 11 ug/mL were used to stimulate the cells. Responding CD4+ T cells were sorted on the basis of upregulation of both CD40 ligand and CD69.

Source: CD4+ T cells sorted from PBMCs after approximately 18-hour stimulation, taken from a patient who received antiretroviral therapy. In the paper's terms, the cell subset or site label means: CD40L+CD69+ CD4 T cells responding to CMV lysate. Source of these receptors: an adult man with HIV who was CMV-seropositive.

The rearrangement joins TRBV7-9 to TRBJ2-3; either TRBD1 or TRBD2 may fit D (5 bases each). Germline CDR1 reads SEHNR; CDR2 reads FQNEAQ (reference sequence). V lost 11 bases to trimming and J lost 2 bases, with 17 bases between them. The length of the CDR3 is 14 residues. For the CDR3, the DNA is TGTGCCTCGGCCATCGGGGCGGCCACAGATACGCAGTATTTT. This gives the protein CASAIGAATDTQYF.

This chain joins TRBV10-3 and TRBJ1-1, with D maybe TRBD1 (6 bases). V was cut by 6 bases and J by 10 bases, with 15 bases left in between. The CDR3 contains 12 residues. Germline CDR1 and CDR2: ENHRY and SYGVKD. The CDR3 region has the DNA TGTGCCATCAGCCTAGGCACAGGGAGAGCTTTCTTT. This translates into CAISLGTGRAFF.

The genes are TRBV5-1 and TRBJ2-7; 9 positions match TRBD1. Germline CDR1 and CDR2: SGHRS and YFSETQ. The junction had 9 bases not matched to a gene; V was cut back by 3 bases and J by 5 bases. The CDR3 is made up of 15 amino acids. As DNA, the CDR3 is TGCGCCAGCAGCTCCGGGGGACAGGGAACTAACGAGCAGTACTTC. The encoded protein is CASSSGGQGTNEQYF.